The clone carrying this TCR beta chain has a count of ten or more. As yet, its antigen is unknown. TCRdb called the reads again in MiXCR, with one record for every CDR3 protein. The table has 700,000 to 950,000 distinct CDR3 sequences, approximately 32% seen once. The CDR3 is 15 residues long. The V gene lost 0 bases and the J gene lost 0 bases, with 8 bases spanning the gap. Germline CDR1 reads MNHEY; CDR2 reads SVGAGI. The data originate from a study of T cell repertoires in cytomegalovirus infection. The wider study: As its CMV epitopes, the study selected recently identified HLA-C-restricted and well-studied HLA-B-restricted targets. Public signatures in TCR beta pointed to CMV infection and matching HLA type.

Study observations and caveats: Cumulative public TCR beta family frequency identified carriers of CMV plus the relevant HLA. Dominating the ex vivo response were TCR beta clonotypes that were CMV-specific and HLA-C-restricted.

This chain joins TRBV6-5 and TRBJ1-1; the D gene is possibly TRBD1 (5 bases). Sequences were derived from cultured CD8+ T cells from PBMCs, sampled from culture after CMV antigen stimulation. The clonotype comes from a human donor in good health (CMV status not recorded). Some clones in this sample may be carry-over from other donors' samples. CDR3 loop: CASSYSGRLNTEAFF. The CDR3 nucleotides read TGTGCCAGCAGTTACTCGGGGCGATTGAACACTGAAGCTTTCTTT.